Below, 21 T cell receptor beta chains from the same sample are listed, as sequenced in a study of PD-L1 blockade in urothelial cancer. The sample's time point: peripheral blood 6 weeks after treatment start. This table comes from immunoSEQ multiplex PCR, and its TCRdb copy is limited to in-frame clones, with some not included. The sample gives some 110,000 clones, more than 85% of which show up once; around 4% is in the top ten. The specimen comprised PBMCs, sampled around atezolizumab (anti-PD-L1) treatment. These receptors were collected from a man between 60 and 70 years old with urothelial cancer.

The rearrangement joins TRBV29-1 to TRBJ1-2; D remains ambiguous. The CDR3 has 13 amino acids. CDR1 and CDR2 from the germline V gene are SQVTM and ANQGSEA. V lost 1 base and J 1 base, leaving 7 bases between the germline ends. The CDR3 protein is CSVEVQNNYGYTF. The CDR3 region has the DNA TGCAGCGTTGAAGTCCAGAATAACTATGGCTACACCTTC. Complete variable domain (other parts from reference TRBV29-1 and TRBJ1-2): SAVISQKPSRDICQRGTSLTIQCQVDSQVTMMFWYRQQPGQSLTLIATANQGSEATYESGFVIDKFPISRPNLTFSTLTVSNMSPEDSSIYLCSVEVQNNYGYTFGSGTRLTVV.

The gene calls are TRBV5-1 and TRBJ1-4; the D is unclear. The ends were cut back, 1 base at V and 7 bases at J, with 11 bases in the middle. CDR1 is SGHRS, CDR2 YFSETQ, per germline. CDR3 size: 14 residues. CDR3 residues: CASSLNTGVEKLFF. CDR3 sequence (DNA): TGCGCCAGCAGCTTGAACACCGGGGTTGAAAAACTGTTTTTT.

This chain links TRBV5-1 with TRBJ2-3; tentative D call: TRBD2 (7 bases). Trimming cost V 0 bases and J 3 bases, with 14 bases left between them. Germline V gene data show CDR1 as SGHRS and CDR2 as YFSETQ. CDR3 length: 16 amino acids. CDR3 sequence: CASSLGRGPRTDTQYF. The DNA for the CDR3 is TGCGCCAGCAGCTTGGGGCGGGGGCCGAGGACAGATACGCAGTATTTT. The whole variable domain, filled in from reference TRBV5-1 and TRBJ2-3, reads KAGVTQTPRYLIKTRGQQVTLSCSPISGHRSVSWYQQTPGQGLQFLFEYFSETQRNKGNFPGRFSGRQFSNSRSEMNVSTLELGDSALYLCASSLGRGPRTDTQYFGPGTRLTVL.

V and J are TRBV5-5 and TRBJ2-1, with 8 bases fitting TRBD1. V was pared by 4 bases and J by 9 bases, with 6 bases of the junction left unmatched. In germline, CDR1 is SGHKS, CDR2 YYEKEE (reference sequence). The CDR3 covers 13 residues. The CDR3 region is CASSPQGAGEQFF. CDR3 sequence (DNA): TGTGCCAGCAGCCCCCAGGGGGCGGGTGAGCAGTTCTTC.

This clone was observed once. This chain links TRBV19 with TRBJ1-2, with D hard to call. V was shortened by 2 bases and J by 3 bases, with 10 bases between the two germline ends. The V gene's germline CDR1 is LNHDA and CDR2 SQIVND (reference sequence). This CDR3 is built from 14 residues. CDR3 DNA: TGTGCCAGTAGTATAATCGGCGGGGACTATGGCTACACCTTC. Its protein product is CASSIIGGDYGYTF.

The CDR3 nucleotides read TGTGCCAGCAGCTTATACGAGGGAGGAGAAAAACTGTTTTTT. It codes for CASSLYEGGEKLFF. V is TRBV7-2 and J is TRBJ1-4; D gene unclear. V was pared by 2 bases and J by 8 bases, with 12 bases between. This CDR3 is 14 amino acids long. CDR1 and CDR2 (germline): SGHTA, FQGNSA. The full variable domain, completed using reference TRBV7-2 and TRBJ1-4, is GAGVSQSPSNKVTEKGKDVELRCDPISGHTALYWYRQSLGQGLEFLIYFQGNSAPDKSGLPSDRFSAERTGGSVSTLTIQRTQQEDSAVYLCASSLYEGGEKLFFGSGTQLSVL.

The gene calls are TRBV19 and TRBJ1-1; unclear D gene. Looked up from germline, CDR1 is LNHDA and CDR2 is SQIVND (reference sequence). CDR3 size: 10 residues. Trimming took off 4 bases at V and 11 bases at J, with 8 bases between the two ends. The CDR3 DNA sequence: TGTGCCAGTAGTACGGGAGAGGCTTTCTTT. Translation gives CASSTGEAFF.

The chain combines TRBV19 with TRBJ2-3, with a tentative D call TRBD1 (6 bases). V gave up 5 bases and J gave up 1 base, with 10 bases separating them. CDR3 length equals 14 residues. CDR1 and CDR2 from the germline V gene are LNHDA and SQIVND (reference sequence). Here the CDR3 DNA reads TGTGCCAGTAGTCCGGGACACCGCACAGATACGCAGTATTTT. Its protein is CASSPGHRTDTQYF.

DNA of the CDR3: TGTGCCAGCAGCGCGGGACCTGACAGGGGATTTTATGGCTACACCTTC. It encodes CASSAGPDRGFYGYTF. J is TRBJ1-2 and V is TRBV9; 8 nucleotides align to TRBD1. This CDR3 comprises 16 residues. Germline CDR1 SGDLS, CDR2 YYNGEE. The junction had 12 bases not matched to a gene; V was cut back by 3 bases and J by 5 bases.

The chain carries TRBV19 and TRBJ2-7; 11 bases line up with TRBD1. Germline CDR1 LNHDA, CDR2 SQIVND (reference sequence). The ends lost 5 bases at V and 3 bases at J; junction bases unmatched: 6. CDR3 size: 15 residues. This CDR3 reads CASSLPGQGGYEQYF. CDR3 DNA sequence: TGTGCCAGTAGTCTACCGGGACAGGGGGGCTACGAGCAGTACTTC.

CDR3 protein: CASSYLPGTSTYEQYF. DNA for the CDR3: TGTGCCAGCAGTTACTTACCCGGGACTAGCACCTACGAGCAGTACTTC. V and J are TRBV6-5 and TRBJ2-7, with 9 bases matching TRBD2. Germline V gives CDR1 MNHEY, CDR2 SVGAGI. The ends lost 1 base at V and 2 bases at J; junction bases unmatched: 6. The CDR3 runs to 16 residues.

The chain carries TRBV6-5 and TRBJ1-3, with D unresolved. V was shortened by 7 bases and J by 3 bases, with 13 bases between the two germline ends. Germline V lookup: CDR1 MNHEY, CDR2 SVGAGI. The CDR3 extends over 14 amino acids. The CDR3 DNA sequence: TGTGCCAGCACCCCCCGAGAGGATGGAAACACCATATATTTT. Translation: CASTPREDGNTIYF.

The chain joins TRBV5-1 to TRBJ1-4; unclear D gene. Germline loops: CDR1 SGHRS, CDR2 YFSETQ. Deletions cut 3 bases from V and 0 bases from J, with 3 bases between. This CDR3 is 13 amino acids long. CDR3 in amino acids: CASSSATNEKLFF. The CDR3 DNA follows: TGCGCCAGCAGCTCTGCAACTAATGAAAAACTGTTTTTT.

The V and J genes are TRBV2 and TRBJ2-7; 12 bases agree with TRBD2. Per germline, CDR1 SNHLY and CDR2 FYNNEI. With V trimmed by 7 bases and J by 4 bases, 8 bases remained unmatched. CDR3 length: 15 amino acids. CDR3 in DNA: TGTGCCAGCAAGCCCGGGACTAGCGGGTTTTACGAGCAGTACTTC. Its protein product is CASKPGTSGFYEQYF. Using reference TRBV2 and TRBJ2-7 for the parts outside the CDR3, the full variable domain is EPEVTQTPSHQVTQMGQEVILRCVPISNHLYFYWYRQILGQKVEFLVSFYNNEISEKSEIFDDQFSVERPDGSNFTLKIRSTKLEDSAMYFCASKPGTSGFYEQYFGPGTRLTVT.

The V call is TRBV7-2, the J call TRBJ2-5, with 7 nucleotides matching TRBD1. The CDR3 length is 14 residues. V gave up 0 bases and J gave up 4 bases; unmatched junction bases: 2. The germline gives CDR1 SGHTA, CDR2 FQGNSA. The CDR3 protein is CASSLAGGIETQYF. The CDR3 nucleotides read TGTGCCAGCAGCTTAGCAGGGGGCATAGAGACCCAGTACTTC.

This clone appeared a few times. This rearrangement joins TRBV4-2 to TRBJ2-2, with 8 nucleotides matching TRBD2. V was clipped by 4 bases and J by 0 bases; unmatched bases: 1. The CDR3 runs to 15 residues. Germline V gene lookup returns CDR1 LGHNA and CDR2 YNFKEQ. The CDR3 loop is CASSPGGPNTGELFF. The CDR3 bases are TGTGCCAGCAGCCCGGGGGGGCCGAACACCGGGGAGCTGTTTTTT.

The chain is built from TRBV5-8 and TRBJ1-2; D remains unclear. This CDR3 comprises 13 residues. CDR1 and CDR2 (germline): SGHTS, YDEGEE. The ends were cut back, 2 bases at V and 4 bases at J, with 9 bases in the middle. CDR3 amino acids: CASSFRLSYGYTF. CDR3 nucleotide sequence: TGTGCCAGCAGCTTCAGACTTAGCTATGGCTACACCTTC.

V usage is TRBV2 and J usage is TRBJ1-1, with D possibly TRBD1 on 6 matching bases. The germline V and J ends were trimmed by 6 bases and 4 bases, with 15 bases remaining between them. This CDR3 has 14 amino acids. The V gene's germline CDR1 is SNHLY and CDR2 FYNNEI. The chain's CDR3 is CASRDRGGGTEAFF. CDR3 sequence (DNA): TGTGCCAGCAGGGACCGAGGGGGGGGCACTGAAGCTTTCTTT.

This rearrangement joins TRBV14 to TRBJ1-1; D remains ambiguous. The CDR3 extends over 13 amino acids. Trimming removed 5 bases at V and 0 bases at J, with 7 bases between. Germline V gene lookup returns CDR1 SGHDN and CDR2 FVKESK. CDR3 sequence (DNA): TGTGCCAGCAGCAACCAGATGAACACTGAAGCTTTCTTT. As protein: CASSNQMNTEAFF. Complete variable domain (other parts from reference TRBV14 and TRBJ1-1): EAGVTQFPSHSVIEKGQTVTLRCDPISGHDNLYWYRRVMGKEIKFLLHFVKESKQDESGMPNNRFLAERTGGTYSTLKVQPAELEDSGVYFCASSNQMNTEAFFGQGTRLTVV.

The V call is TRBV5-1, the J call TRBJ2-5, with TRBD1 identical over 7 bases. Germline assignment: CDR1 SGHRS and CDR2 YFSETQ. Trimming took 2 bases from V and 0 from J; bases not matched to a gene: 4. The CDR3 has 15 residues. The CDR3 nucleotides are TGCGCCAGCAGCTTCACAGGGGTTTACCAAGAGACCCAGTACTTC. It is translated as CASSFTGVYQETQYF.

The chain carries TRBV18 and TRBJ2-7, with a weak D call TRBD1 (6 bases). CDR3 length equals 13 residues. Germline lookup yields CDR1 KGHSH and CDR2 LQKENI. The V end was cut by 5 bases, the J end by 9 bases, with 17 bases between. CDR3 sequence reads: CASSTGTSNGQYF. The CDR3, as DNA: TGTGCCAGCTCAACCGGGACATCGAACGGGCAGTACTTC.